Shown below are 25 T cell receptor beta chains from a single sample sequenced in a study of cytomegalovirus exposure and HLA in healthy donors. The study ran its PCR with 60 Vbeta and 13 Jbeta primers. Generated by immunoSEQ multiplex PCR, the TCRdb table keeps only in-frame clones and is missing some. This table has fewer than 130,000 clones, roughly 80% appearing once. The sequenced material came from PBMCs. These receptors all come from a woman younger than 45 in good health and CMV-seronegative.

This CDR3 is CATSRDDRDRGLGYTF. As DNA, the CDR3 is TGTGCCACCAGCAGAGATGACCGGGACAGGGGGCTTGGCTACACCTTC. The chain uses TRBV15 and TRBJ1-2; 12 positions match TRBD1. Germline V gene lookup returns CDR1 LNHNV and CDR2 YYDKDF (reference sequence). The junction had 6 bases not matched to a gene; V was cut back by 0 bases and J by 7 bases. The CDR3 runs 16 residues.

The chain carries TRBV5-4 and TRBJ2-1; 7 bases line up with TRBD2. The CDR3 has 14 residues. The V gene's germline CDR1 is SGHNT and CDR2 YYREEE (reference sequence). The V and J ends lost 0 bases and 7 bases, in that order; junction bases with no gene match: 4. The CDR3 loop reads CASSLGGGLNEQFF. The CDR3 nucleotides read TGTGCCAGCAGCTTGGGGGGAGGGTTAAATGAGCAGTTCTTC.

This clone showed up just once. This sequence joins TRBV10-3 and TRBJ1-2; 11 bases are shared with TRBD1. This CDR3 is 14 amino acids long. Germline V gives CDR1 ENHRY, CDR2 SYGVKD. Trimming took 6 bases from V and 5 from J; bases not matched to a gene: 5. CDR3 nucleotide sequence: TGTGCCATCAGCGGACAGGGGGCGCGATATGGCTACACCTTC. Residues: CAISGQGARYGYTF.

The chain joins TRBV27 to TRBJ2-3; D is undetermined. Germline V gives CDR1 MNHEY, CDR2 SMNVEV (reference sequence). Trimming took 0 bases from V and 4 from J, leaving 5 bases between them. This CDR3 spans 13 amino acids. The CDR3 DNA is TGTGCCAGCAGTTTATCGAGTCCAGATACGCAGTATTTT. Its protein is CASSLSSPDTQYF.

In its sample, this clone ranks as medium-sized. The J gene is TRBJ1-2, the V gene TRBV7-9; D ambiguous. Trimming stripped 4 bases from V and 2 bases from J, with 14 bases between. Germline lookup yields CDR1 SEHNR and CDR2 FQNEAQ (reference sequence). The CDR3 sequence is 15 residues long. CDR3 protein: CASSSAGEENYGYTF. CDR3 bases: TGTGCCAGCAGCTCCGCGGGCGAGGAAAACTATGGCTACACCTTC.

The chain recombines TRBV7-9 with TRBJ2-3; D remains ambiguous. In germline, CDR1 is SEHNR, CDR2 FQNEAQ (reference sequence). CDR3 size: 12 residues. V lost 5 bases to trimming and J lost 2 bases, with 5 bases between them. The CDR3 reads CASSLLTDTQYF. The CDR3 bases are TGTGCCAGCAGCCTCCTCACAGATACGCAGTATTTT.

This chain uses TRBV28 with TRBJ2-7; no definite D call. V lost 3 bases and J lost 2, with 5 bases in between. This CDR3 has 12 amino acids. Germline V gives CDR1 MDHEN, CDR2 SYDVKM. CDR3 sequence reads: CASSLSAYEQYF. DNA for the CDR3: TGTGCCAGCAGTTTGTCAGCCTACGAGCAGTACTTC.

This rearrangement joins TRBV7-9 to TRBJ1-2; a possible D gene is TRBD1 (6 bases). This CDR3 comprises 14 residues. Between the trimmed V and J ends, which lost 6 bases and 2 bases, there was a span of 13 bases. Germline V gives CDR1 SEHNR, CDR2 FQNEAQ (reference sequence). The CDR3 DNA reads as TGTGCCAGCAGTGAACAGGGCATCAACTATGGCTACACCTTC. It yields the protein CASSEQGINYGYTF. The full variable domain, in which reference TRBV7-9 and TRBJ1-2 provide the parts outside the CDR3, is DTGVSQNPRHKITKRGQNVTFRCDPISEHNRLYWYRQTLGQGPEFLTYFQNEAQLEKSRLLSDRFSAERPKGSFSTLEIQRTEQGDSAMYLCASSEQGINYGYTFGSGTRLTVV.

This chain uses TRBV6-1 with TRBJ1-5; D gene ambiguous. Trimming took 2 bases from V and 5 from J, leaving 10 bases between them. In germline, CDR1 is MNHNS, CDR2 SASEGT. CDR3 length: 14 residues. CDR3 region: CASSERGNDQPQHF. In nucleotides, the CDR3 is TGTGCCAGCAGTGAAAGAGGGAATGATCAGCCCCAGCATTTT.

The V and J genes are TRBV6-1 and TRBJ1-3, with D possibly matching TRBD1 (6 bases). The CDR3 runs to 13 residues. V gave up 3 bases and J gave up 4 bases, with 7 bases separating them. Per the germline V gene, CDR1 is MNHNS and CDR2 is SASEGT. This CDR3 is CASSDGQGNTIYF. The CDR3 nucleotides read TGTGCCAGCAGTGACGGACAGGGAAACACCATATATTTT.

This clone was recorded a few times. V usage is TRBV6-5 and J usage is TRBJ2-5; D possibly corresponds to TRBD1 (5 bases). Germline V CDR1 and CDR2: MNHEY, SVGAGI. Trimming removed 2 bases at V and 4 bases at J, with 8 bases between. The CDR3 length is 13 residues. CDR3 bases: TGTGCCAGCAGTTACGGCAGGGTAGAGACCCAGTACTTC. It is translated as CASSYGRVETQYF.

This clone was detected a few times. CDR3 in amino acids: CAWSPGGVDTGELFF. The DNA for the CDR3 is TGTGCCTGGAGTCCAGGGGGCGTGGACACCGGGGAGCTGTTTTTT. V gene TRBV30 combines with J gene TRBJ2-2; 8 bases fit TRBD1. V was pared by 2 bases and J by 3 bases, with 5 bases of the junction left unmatched. Per the germline V gene, CDR1 is GTSNPN and CDR2 is SVGIG (reference sequence). This CDR3 spans 15 amino acids.

This chain links TRBV28 with TRBJ2-1; D not certain. The CDR3 extends over 14 amino acids. V lost 3 bases, J lost 5 bases, and 11 bases lay in between. CDR1 MDHEN and CDR2 SYDVKM come from the germline V gene. DNA of the CDR3: TGTGCCAGCAGTTTCGATCCGAGAAACAATGAGCAGTTCTTC. It translates to CASSFDPRNNEQFF.

A single count supports this clone. The chain uses TRBV7-2 and TRBJ1-5; D perhaps matches TRBD1 (6 bases). The CDR3 has 15 residues. V gave up 5 bases and J gave up 1 base, with 12 bases separating them. Germline CDR1 reads SGHTA; CDR2 reads FQGNSA. In DNA, the CDR3 is TGTGCCAGCAGCCGACAGGTCGCCAGCAATCAGCCCCAGCATTTT. It codes for CASSRQVASNQPQHF.

This chain uses TRBV5-6 with TRBJ2-7, with unresolved D. The CDR3 is 12 residues long. Trimming left V 4 bases short and J 3 bases short, with 8 bases between. Germline CDR1 SGHDT, CDR2 YYEEEE. CDR3 residues: CASSESNYEQYF. The CDR3 region has the DNA TGTGCCAGCAGCGAGTCGAACTACGAGCAGTACTTC. The variable domain in full, completed from reference TRBV5-6 and TRBJ2-7, reads DAGVTQSPTHLIKTRGQQVTLRCSPKSGHDTVSWYQQALGQGPQFIFQYYEEEERQRGNFPDRFSGHQFPNYSSELNVNALLLGDSALYLCASSESNYEQYFGPGTRLTVT.

This rearrangement joins TRBV28 to TRBJ2-4, with 8 bases matching TRBD1. In germline, CDR1 is MDHEN, CDR2 SYDVKM. The ends lost 6 bases at V and 4 bases at J; junction bases unmatched: 11. The CDR3 runs 16 residues. The CDR3 sequence: CASRKHGQGQKNIQYF. CDR3 nucleotides: TGTGCCAGCAGGAAACACGGACAGGGTCAAAAAAACATTCAGTACTTC.

The chain uses TRBV9 and TRBJ1-1; D uncertain. V lost 4 bases and J lost 2, with 15 bases in between. In germline, CDR1 is SGDLS, CDR2 YYNGEE. This CDR3 is 15 amino acids long. CDR3 sequence (DNA): TGTGCCAGCAGCCCAGAGGCAAGCCGAAACACTGAAGCTTTCTTT. It specifies CASSPEASRNTEAFF.

Only a few counts were recorded for this clone. V and J are TRBV29-1 and TRBJ2-5; maybe TRBD2 (7 bases). The CDR3 is 13 residues long. In germline, CDR1 is SQVTM, CDR2 ANQGSEA. The V gene lost 8 bases and the J gene lost 4 bases, with 17 bases spanning the gap. Here the CDR3 DNA reads TGCAGCTCACGAGTGGGGGGGCGAGAGACCCAGTACTTC. Amino acids: CSSRVGGRETQYF.

The J gene is TRBJ1-6, the V gene TRBV2; 8 nucleotides agree with TRBD1. The V gene end was trimmed by 4 bases and the J gene end by 6 bases; junction bases not matched to a gene: 8. Germline V gives CDR1 SNHLY, CDR2 FYNNEI. The CDR3 is 16 amino acids. CDR3 coding DNA: TGTGCCAGCAGTGCACGCGGACAGGGTATTAATTCACCCCTCCACTTT. Translated: CASSARGQGINSPLHF.

J is TRBJ1-1 and V is TRBV4-3, with D perhaps matching TRBD1 (5 bases). Germline lookup yields CDR1 LGHNA and CDR2 YSLEER. The CDR3 loop spans 15 amino acids. The V gene lost 0 bases and the J gene lost 5 bases, with 13 bases spanning the gap. As DNA, the CDR3 is TGCGCCAGCAGCCAAGATCTGGGGGGAGTGACTGAAGCTTTCTTT. Encoded protein: CASSQDLGGVTEAFF.

The V and J genes are TRBV28 and TRBJ1-6; the match to TRBD1 covers 7 bases. V lost 2 bases, J lost 7 bases, and 5 bases stayed unmatched. In germline, CDR1 is MDHEN, CDR2 SYDVKM. CDR3 length: 15 residues. The CDR3 nucleotides are TGTGCCAGCAGTTTACGAGGGGGCCTGAATTCACCCCTCCACTTT. Translated: CASSLRGGLNSPLHF.

The rearrangement links TRBV9 to TRBJ2-7; 8 bases match TRBD2. Germline assignment: CDR1 SGDLS and CDR2 YYNGEE. The CDR3 has 15 residues. The V segment lost 4 bases and the J segment 0 bases; nucleotides outside the gene matches: 6. CDR3 sequence (DNA): TGTGCCAGCAGCCTTAGCGGGGACCTCTCCTACGAGCAGTACTTC. As protein: CASSLSGDLSYEQYF.

J is TRBJ2-7 and V is TRBV19; tentatively, D is TRBD2 (6 bases). Trimming cost V 8 bases and J 6 bases, with 17 bases left between them. The CDR3 runs to 13 residues. The germline V gene has CDR1 LNHDA and CDR2 SQIVND (reference sequence). CDR3 residues: CASSLARGGEQYF. The CDR3 DNA follows: TGTGCCAGTTCACTTGCACGGGGAGGCGAGCAGTACTTC.

This sequence joins TRBV4-1 and TRBJ2-7, with TRBD2 matching over 10 bases. J was trimmed by 1 base and V by 1 base; bases with no gene match: 4. Germline-derived CDR1 and CDR2 are MGHRA and YSYEKL. The CDR3 length is 16 residues. The CDR3 DNA reads TGCGCCAGCAGCCAAGGGCTAGCGGGGGTTTCCTACGAGCAGTACTTC. Translation gives CASSQGLAGVSYEQYF.

The chain couples TRBV18 to TRBJ1-1, with D possibly being TRBD1 (5 bases). Germline CDR1 is KGHSH and CDR2 is LQKENI. Trimming shortened V by 3 bases and J by 1 base, and 15 bases separated the two germline ends. This CDR3 comprises 16 residues. In DNA, the CDR3 is TGTGCCAGCTCACCCAGCCGAGGACAAGGGAACACTGAAGCTTTCTTT. As protein: CASSPSRGQGNTEAFF.